These 13 T cell receptor beta chains share one sample of origin, sequenced in a study of quantifying T cell responses using KT2 cells. Overall study context: Reverse transcription used primers in the TCR alpha and beta constant regions.

An oligo carrying a UMI was ligated to the cDNA 3' end. The first PCR ran 3 to 5 cycles with an equimolar RC1.1 and RC1.2 beta primer mix. TCRdb reprocessed the UMI-ligation and nested PCR reads via MiXCR and lists one record per CDR3 protein. The profile shows around 56,000 distinct CDR3 sequences, 10% to 15% of them singletons. The sequenced sample was PBMCs spiked with cells of the T cell clone KT2. These receptors were obtained from a human donor.

This clonotype turned up a few times. J is TRBJ2-3 and V is TRBV7-2; D gene ambiguous. The germline CDR1 and CDR2 sequences are SGHTA and FQGNSA. Trimming removed 5 bases from V and 4 bases from J, with 19 bases in between. This CDR3 region has 16 residues. In nucleotides, the CDR3 is TGTGCCAGCAGCCCCGACGGCCCCCTTGATCCAGATACGCAGTATTTT. Its protein product is CASSPDGPLDPDTQYF. The variable domain in full, with the rest retrieved from reference TRBV7-2 and TRBJ2-3, is GAGVSQSPSNKVTEKGKDVELRCDPISGHTALYWYRQSLGQGLEFLIYFQGNSAPDKSGLPSDRFSAERTGGSVSTLTIQRTQQEDSAVYLCASSPDGPLDPDTQYFGPGTRLTVL.

This clonotype was seen repeatedly, ten times or more. The CDR3 here is CASSMTSGSTDTQYF. The DNA of the CDR3 is TGTGCCAGCAGTATGACTAGCGGGAGCACAGATACGCAGTATTTT. The chain has TRBV6-4 and TRBJ2-3; TRBD2 agrees at 10 bases. The CDR3 covers 15 residues. After removal of 5 bases from V and 0 bases from J, the junction contained 2 bases not matched to a gene. The V gene's germline CDR1 is MRHNA and CDR2 SNTAGT.

This sequence joins TRBV20-1 and TRBJ1-1, with TRBD1 as a possible D gene (5 bases). Trimming took off 1 base at V and 4 bases at J, with 13 bases between the two ends. The V gene's germline CDR1 is DFQATT and CDR2 SNEGSKA (reference sequence). The CDR3 loop spans 14 amino acids. The chain's CDR3 is CSARVVWGSTEAFF. The CDR3 bases are TGCAGTGCTAGAGTCGTGTGGGGGAGCACTGAAGCTTTCTTT.

The CDR3: CASSVRQASNEKLFF. CDR3 bases: TGTGCCAGCAGTGTACGACAAGCTTCGAATGAAAAACTGTTTTTT. This chain joins TRBV12-3 or TRBV12-4 and TRBJ1-4; D is undetermined. The CDR3 contains 15 residues. The V gene lost 5 bases and the J gene lost 5 bases, with 15 bases spanning the gap.

The chain is built from TRBV11-3 and TRBJ2-1; possibly TRBD1 for D (6 bases). The V gene's germline CDR1 is SGHNT and CDR2 YENEEA. This CDR3 is 14 amino acids long. Trimming took off 5 bases at V and 5 bases at J, with 13 bases between the two ends. The CDR3: CASSQGQINNEQFF. Written as DNA, the CDR3 is TGTGCCAGCAGCCAGGGACAAATCAACAATGAGCAGTTCTTC. Looking up the rest from reference TRBV11-3 and TRBJ2-1 gives the full variable domain: EAGVVQSPRYKIIEKKQPVAFWCNPISGHNTLYWYLQNLGQGPELLIRYENEEAVDDSQLPKDRFSAERLKGVDSTLKIQPAELGDSAVYLCASSQGQINNEQFFGPGTRLTVL.

This clonotype has just a few counts. The rearrangement links TRBV6-2 or TRBV6-3 to TRBJ2-7; 9 nucleotides agree with TRBD2. Germline CDR1 and CDR2: MNHEY and SVGEGT. V dropped 6 bases and J dropped 1; count of bases not matched to a gene: 10. The CDR3 loop spans 16 amino acids. Here the CDR3 reads CASRPRLAEISYEQYF. The CDR3 DNA reads TGTGCCAGCAGGCCCCGACTAGCGGAAATTTCCTACGAGCAGTACTTC.

This clonotype was seen only a few times. One junction end does not reproduce the germline sequence, and a read error may be involved. The chain employs TRBV10-1 and TRBJ2-1; D is undetermined. This CDR3 has 10 amino acids. The germline CDR1 and CDR2 sequences are WNHNN and SYGVQD (reference sequence). The CDR3 DNA follows: TGCGCCAGCCATTCCCCCAAGGTGGTTTTC. This sequence encodes CASHSPKVVF.

This clonotype has only a few counts. V gene TRBV10-1 combines with J gene TRBJ2-7; D gene ambiguous. V shed 2 bases and J shed 4 bases, with 12 bases lying between them. The CDR3 sequence is 14 residues long. Germline CDR1 is WNHNN and CDR2 is SYGVQD (reference sequence). The CDR3: CASSEGPAAYEQYF. DNA of the CDR3: TGCGCCAGCAGTGAGGGACCCGCGGCATACGAGCAGTACTTC.

The chain couples TRBV2 to TRBJ2-7; perhaps TRBD1 as D (6 bases). V was clipped by 6 bases and J by 4 bases, with 7 bases between them. This CDR3 has 11 residues. Germline V lookup: CDR1 SNHLY, CDR2 FYNNEI. CDR3: CASRRGYEQYF. Written as DNA, the CDR3 is TGTGCCAGCAGGAGGGGGTACGAGCAGTACTTC.

The V call is TRBV12-3 or TRBV12-4, the J call TRBJ1-2, with 8 bases that match TRBD1. Trimming removed 6 bases from V and 7 bases from J; junction bases left unmatched: 4. CDR3 length: 12 amino acids. Here the CDR3 reads CASSQGASGYTF. CDR3 nucleotide sequence: TGTGCCAGCAGCCAGGGGGCCTCTGGCTACACCTTC.

The V and J genes are TRBV6-2 or TRBV6-3 and TRBJ1-5, with unresolved D. CDR3 length equals 16 residues. Germline lookup yields CDR1 MNHEY and CDR2 SVGEGT. Trimming stripped 2 bases from V and 4 bases from J, with 15 bases between. For the CDR3, the DNA is TGTGCCAGCAGTTACCCGTCTTCGTCAAGGAATCAGCCCCAGCATTTT. Encoded protein: CASSYPSSSRNQPQHF.

The chain links TRBV9 to TRBJ2-2, with 15 bases that match TRBD2. This CDR3 region has 19 residues. With V trimmed by 3 bases and J by 4 bases, 10 bases remained unmatched. CDR1 is SGDLS, CDR2 YYNGEE, per germline. CDR3 loop: CASSAGTSGRRLGTGELFF. The CDR3 coding sequence is TGTGCCAGCAGCGCCGGGACTAGCGGGAGGAGGTTGGGCACCGGGGAGCTGTTTTTT.

This clonotype has just a few counts. The V gene is TRBV20-1, the J gene TRBJ1-1; perhaps TRBD1 as D (5 bases). This CDR3 has 16 residues. Germline V gene sequence: CDR1 DFQATT, CDR2 SNEGSKA (reference sequence). V shed 4 bases and J shed 1 base, with 19 bases lying between them. The CDR3 region is CSATQPKTATNTEAFF. CDR3 bases: TGCAGTGCTACCCAACCCAAGACAGCCACGAACACTGAAGCTTTCTTT.